This T cell receptor beta chain was captured by sequencing in a study of T cell repertoires in cytomegalovirus infection. This clonotype was observed many times. Its cognate antigen is unknown. Study findings and constraints: The ex vivo response showed dominance by HLA-C-restricted CMV-specific TCR beta clonotypes.

The CDR3 has 15 amino acids. V lost 6 bases and J lost 0, with 15 bases in between. Germline CDR1 DFQATT, CDR2 SNEGSKA (reference sequence). TCRdb called the reads again in MiXCR, with one record for every CDR3 protein. The sample lists hundreds of thousands of distinct CDR3 sequences; about 33% were seen once. The chain recombines TRBV20-1 with TRBJ1-5, with D maybe TRBD1 (6 bases). This clonotype was obtained from a human donor in good health (CMV status not recorded). Some clones in this sample may be carry-over from other donors' samples. This sample comprised cultured CD8+ T cells from PBMCs, obtained from culture after CMV antigen stimulation. The CDR3 DNA reads as TGCAGTGCACAGAGGGGGGTCCTTAGCAATCAGCCCCAGCATTTT. Translation gives CSAQRGVLSNQPQHF.